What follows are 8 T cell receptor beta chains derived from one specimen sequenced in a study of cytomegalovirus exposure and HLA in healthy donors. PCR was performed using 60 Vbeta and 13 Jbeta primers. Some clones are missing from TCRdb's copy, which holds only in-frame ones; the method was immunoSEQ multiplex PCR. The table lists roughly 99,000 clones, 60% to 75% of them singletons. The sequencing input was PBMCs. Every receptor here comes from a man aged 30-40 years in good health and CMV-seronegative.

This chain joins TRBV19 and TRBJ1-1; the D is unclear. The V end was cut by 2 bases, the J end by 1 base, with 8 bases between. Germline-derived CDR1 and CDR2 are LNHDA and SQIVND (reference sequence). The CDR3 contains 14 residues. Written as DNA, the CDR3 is TGTGCCAGTAGTATACCGGGAAGGAACACTGAAGCTTTCTTT. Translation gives CASSIPGRNTEAFF.

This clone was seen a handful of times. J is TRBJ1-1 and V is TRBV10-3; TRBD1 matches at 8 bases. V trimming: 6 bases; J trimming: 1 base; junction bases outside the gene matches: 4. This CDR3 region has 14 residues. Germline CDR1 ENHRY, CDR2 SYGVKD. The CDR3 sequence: CAIRTQGENTEAFF. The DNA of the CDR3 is TGTGCCATCAGGACACAGGGGGAGAACACTGAAGCTTTCTTT.

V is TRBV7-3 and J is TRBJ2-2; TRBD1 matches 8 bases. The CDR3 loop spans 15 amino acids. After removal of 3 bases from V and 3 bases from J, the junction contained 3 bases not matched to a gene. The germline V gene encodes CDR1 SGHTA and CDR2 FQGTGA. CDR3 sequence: CASSLAGGYTGELFF. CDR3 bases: TGTGCCAGCAGCTTGGCAGGGGGCTACACCGGGGAGCTGTTTTTT. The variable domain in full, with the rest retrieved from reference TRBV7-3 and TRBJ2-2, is GAGVSQTPSNKVTEKGKYVELRCDPISGHTALYWYRQSLGQGPEFLIYFQGTGAADDSGLPNDRFFAVRPEGSVSTLKIQRTERGDSAVYLCASSLAGGYTGELFFGEGSRLTVL.

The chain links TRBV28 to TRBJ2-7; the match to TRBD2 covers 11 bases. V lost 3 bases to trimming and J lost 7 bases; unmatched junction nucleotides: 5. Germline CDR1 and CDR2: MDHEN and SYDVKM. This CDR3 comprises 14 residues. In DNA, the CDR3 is TGTGCCAGCAGTTTTAGGCTAGCGGGAGGAGAGCAGTACTTC. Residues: CASSFRLAGGEQYF.

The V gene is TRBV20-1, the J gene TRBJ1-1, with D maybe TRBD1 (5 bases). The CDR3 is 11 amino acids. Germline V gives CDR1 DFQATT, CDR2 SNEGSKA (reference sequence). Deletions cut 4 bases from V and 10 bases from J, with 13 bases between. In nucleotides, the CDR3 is TGCAGTGCTAAAGGTCAGGGAGGAGCTTTCTTT. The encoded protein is CSAKGQGGAFF.

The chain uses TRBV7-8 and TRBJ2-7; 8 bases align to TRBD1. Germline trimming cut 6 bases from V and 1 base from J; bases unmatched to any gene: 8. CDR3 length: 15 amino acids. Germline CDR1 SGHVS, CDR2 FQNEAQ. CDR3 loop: CASRYRGETSYEQYF. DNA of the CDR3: TGTGCCAGCAGATACAGGGGGGAGACGTCCTACGAGCAGTACTTC.

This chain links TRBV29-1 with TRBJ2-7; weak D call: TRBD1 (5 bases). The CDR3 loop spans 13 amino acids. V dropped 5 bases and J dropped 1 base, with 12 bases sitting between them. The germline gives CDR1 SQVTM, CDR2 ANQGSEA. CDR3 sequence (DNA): TGCAGCGTTCATCCAACAGGTTCCTACGAGCAGTACTTC. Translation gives CSVHPTGSYEQYF.

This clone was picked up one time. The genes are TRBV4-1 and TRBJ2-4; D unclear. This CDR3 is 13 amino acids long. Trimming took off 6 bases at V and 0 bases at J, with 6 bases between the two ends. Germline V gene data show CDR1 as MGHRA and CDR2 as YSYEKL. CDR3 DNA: TGCGCCAGCAGTCAGATAGCCAAAAACATTCAGTACTTC. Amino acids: CASSQIAKNIQYF.